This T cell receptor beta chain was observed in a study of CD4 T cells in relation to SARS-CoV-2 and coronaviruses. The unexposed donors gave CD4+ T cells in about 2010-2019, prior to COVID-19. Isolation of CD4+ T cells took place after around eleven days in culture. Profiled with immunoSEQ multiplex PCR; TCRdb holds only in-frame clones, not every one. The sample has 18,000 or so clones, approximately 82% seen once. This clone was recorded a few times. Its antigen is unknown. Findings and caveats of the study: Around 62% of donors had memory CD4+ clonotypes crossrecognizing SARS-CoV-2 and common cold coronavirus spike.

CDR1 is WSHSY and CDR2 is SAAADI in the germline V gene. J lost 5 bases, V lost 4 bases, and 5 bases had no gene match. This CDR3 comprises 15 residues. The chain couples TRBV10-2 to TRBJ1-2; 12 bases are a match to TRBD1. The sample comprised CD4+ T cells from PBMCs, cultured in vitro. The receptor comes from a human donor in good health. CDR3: CASSAGQGARYGYTF. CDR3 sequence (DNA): TGCGCCAGCAGTGCGGGACAGGGGGCACGGTATGGCTACACCTTC.